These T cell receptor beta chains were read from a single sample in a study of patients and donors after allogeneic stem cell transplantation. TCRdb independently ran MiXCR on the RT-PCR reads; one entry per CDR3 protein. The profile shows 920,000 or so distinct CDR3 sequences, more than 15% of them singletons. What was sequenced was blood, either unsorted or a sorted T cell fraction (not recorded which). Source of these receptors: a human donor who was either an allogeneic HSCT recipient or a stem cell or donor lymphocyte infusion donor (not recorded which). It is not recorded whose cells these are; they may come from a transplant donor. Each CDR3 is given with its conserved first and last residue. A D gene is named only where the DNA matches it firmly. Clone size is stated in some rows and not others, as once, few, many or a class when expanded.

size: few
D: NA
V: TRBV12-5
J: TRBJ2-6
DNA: TGTGCTAGTGCCCATATCAGCTCTGGGGCCAACGTCCTGACTTTC
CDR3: CASAHISSGANVLTF

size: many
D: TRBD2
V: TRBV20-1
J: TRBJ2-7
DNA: TGCAGTGCTAGAAAACTAGCGGATTCCTACGAGCAGTACTTC
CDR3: CSARKLADSYEQYF

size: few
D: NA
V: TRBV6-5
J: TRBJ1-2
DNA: TGTGCCGCCGGCGGCTACACCTTC
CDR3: CAAGGYTF

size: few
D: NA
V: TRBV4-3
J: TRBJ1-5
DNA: TGCGCCAGCAGCCGGGAATTCAGGGAGCCCCAGCATTTT
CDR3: CASSREFREPQHF

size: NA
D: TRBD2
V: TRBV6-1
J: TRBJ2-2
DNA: TGTGCCGCCTCTCTAGCGGGAGGGCCCGGGGAGCTGTTTTTT
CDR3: CAASLAGGPGELFF

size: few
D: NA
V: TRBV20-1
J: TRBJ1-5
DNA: TGCAGTGCGAGGGGGGCAGGGTATAGCAATCAGCCCCAGCATTTT
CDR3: CSARGAGYSNQPQHF

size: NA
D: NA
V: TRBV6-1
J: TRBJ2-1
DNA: TGTGCCAGCAGTGAAAGCAAGCATCGGTTCTTC
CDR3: CASSESKHRFF

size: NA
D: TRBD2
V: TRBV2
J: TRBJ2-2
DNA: TGTGCCAGCAGTGAAGGCGGGAGAGCCACCGGGGAGCTGTTTTTT
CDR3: CASSEGGRATGELFF

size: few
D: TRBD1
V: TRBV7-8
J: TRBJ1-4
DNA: TGTGCCAGCAGCTTACACCGGGACAGGGGGCGAACTAATGAAAAACTGTTTTTT
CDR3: CASSLHRDRGRTNEKLFF

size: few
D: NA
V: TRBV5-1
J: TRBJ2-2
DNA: TGCGCCAGCAGCACCCCCGGCAGGGGCAGCACCGGGGAGCTGTTTTTT
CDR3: CASSTPGRGSTGELFF

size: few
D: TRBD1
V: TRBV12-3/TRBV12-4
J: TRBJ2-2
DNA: TGTGCCAGCAGGGCCGGGGGGACAGGGTTCGGCGGGGAGCTGTTTTTT
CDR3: CASRAGGTGFGGELFF

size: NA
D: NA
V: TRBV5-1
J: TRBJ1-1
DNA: TGCGCCAGCAGCACAGAGAATGAAGCTTTCTTT
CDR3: CASSTENEAFF

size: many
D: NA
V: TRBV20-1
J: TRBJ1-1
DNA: TGCAGTCCGCTTGTGGAGGCCATGAACACTGAAGCTTTCTTT
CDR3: CSPLVEAMNTEAFF

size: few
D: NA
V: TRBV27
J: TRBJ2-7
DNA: TGTGCCAGCGGGACACGAAACAGGGACTACGAGCAGTACTTC
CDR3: CASGTRNRDYEQYF

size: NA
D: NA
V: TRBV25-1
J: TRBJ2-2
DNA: TGTGCCAGCAGTGACCCCTGGGCGTCCGGGGAGCTGTTTTTT
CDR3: CASSDPWASGELFF

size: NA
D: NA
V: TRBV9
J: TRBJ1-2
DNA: TGTGCCAGCAGCGTAGCTGTCCGGACAAATGGCTACACCTTC
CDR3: CASSVAVRTNGYTF

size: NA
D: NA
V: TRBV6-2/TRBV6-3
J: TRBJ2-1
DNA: TGTGCCAGCAGTTCCCTGCCCCCCTACAATGAGCAGTTCTTC
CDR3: CASSSLPPYNEQFF

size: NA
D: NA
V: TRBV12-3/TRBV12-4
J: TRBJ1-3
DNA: TGTGCCAGCAGTCCCAATACAGGGCCAGCTGGAAACACCATATATTTT
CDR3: CASSPNTGPAGNTIYF

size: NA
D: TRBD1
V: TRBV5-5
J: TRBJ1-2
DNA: TGTGCCAGCAGCTTAAACAGGGGTCTAAACTATGGCTACACCTTC
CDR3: CASSLNRGLNYGYTF

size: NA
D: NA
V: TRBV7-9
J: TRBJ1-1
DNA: TGTGCCAGCAGCTTCGAGGGAATGAACACTGAAGCTTTCTTT
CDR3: CASSFEGMNTEAFF

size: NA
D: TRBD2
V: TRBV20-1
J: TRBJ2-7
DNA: TGCAGTGTCGAGCGGGAGGGCCGCTACGAGCAGTACTTC
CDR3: CSVEREGRYEQYF

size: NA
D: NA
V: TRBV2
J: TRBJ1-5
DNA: TGTGCCAGCAGTGAAGGGTTACGGCTAAATCAGCCCCAGCATTTT
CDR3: CASSEGLRLNQPQHF

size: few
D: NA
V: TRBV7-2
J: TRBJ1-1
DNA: TGTGCCAGCAGCGCCCGGGGCTTGCCTATTGAAGCTTTCTTT
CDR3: CASSARGLPIEAFF

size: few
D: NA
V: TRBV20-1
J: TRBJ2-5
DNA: TGCAGTGCTACAAACCCACAGGGAGTAGCAGAGACCCAGTACTTC
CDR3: CSATNPQGVAETQYF

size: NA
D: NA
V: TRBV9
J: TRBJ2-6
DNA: TGTGCCAGCAGCGCGCCCGGAGGGGGGGTTCCCCACTCAGGGGCCAACGTCCTGACTTTC
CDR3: CASSAPGGGVPHSGANVLTF

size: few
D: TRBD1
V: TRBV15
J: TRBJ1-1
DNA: TGTGCCACCAGCAGTAGCCGGGACAGCATCCAAGAAGCTTTCTTT
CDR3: CATSSSRDSIQEAFF

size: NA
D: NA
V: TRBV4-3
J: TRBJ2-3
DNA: TGCGCCAGCAGCCAGGACGTCGGCACAGATACGCAGTATTTT
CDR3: CASSQDVGTDTQYF

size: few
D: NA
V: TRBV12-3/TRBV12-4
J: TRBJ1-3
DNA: TGTGCCAGCAGTTCCCAGGCCCGGGGGGTAAACACCATATATTTT
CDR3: CASSSQARGVNTIYF